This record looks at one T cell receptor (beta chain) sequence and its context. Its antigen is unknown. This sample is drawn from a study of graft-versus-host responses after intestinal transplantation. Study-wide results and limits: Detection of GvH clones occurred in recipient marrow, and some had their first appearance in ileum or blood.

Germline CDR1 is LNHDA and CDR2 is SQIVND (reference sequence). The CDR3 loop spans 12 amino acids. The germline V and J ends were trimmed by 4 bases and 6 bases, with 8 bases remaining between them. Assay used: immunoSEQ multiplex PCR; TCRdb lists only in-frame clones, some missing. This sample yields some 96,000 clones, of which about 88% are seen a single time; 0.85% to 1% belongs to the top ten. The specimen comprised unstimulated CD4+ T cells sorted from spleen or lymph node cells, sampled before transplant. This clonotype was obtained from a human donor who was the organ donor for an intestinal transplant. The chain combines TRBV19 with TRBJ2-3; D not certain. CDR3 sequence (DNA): TGTGCCAGTAGTAAAATTAGGGATACGCAGTATTTT. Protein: CASSKIRDTQYF.